This T cell receptor (beta chain) was obtained from a study of T cell repertoires in cytomegalovirus infection. Study summary: Indications came from public TCR beta signatures; they pointed to CMV infection and to a matching HLA type.

TCRdb analysed the reads with MiXCR anew, one entry per CDR3 protein. The sample shows just over 150,000 distinct CDR3 sequences, 20% to 30% of them seen only once. General study findings and limits: Clonotypes of TCR beta that were HLA-C-restricted and CMV-specific dominated the ex vivo response. Identification of carriers of CMV plus the relevant HLA was performed using cumulative public TCR beta family frequency.

The germline V gene has CDR1 MDHEN and CDR2 SYDVKM. Trimming left V 10 bases short and J 11 bases short, with 20 bases between. This CDR3 has 12 residues. As concerns this clonotype: Its target is unknown.

The chain links TRBV28 to TRBJ1-2; D gene uncertain. The receptor was isolated from a human donor in good health (CMV status not recorded). Some clones in this sample may be carry-over from other donors' samples. The sample was PBMCs. The CDR3 nucleotides read TGTGCCATCCAAACCGGGAGCCGCCTTTACACCTTC. Encoded protein: CAIQTGSRLYTF.